Sequencing of this TCR beta chain was carried out in a study of T-cell memory formation after mild COVID-19. Whole-study context: Largely donor-specific TCR clusters were found.

Comment on this clonotype: Its specificity is unknown.

The V gene's germline CDR1 is MDHEN and CDR2 SYDVKM. The V end lost 5 bases, the J end lost 1 base, and 14 bases lay between the germline ends. This CDR3 contains 15 residues. 5'RACE primed at constant segments yielded TCR alpha and TCR beta cDNA libraries bearing sample barcodes and UMIs. From the 5' RACE reads, TCRdb called clonotypes with MiXCR, one entry per CDR3 protein. The sample records about 270,000 distinct CDR3 sequences, roughly 16% being singletons. Whole-study findings and limits: For contracting clones, CD4+ ones sat mainly in CM and EM, CD8+ in EMRA. Some clones that responded were present in memory (sampled pre-infection), which suggests cross-reactive memory joined.

J is TRBJ1-1 and V is TRBV28; tentatively, D is TRBD1 (5 bases). The TCR sequence derives from a man aged 18 to 30 who had mild COVID-19 (a few samples of this study predate the infection). Cell type and time point are not known. Specimen: PBMCs or a T cell subset sorted from them (not recorded which). The CDR3 loop reads CASSPRDGWNTEAFF. CDR3 nucleotides: TGTGCCAGCAGTCCCCGGGACGGATGGAACACTGAAGCTTTCTTT.